A selection of T cell receptor beta chains follows, all from one sample in a study of T-cell reconstitution after alpha-beta-depleted transplantation in children. TCRdb reprocessed the PCR reads with MiXCR, giving one entry per CDR3 protein. Here the sample spans almost 400,000 distinct CDR3 sequences, roughly 21% being singletons. Sequenced material: PBMCs from the stem cell graft donor, taken from the stem cell graft. These receptors were obtained from a human donor who donated a stem cell graft to a child with acute myeloid leukemia. CDR3s include the opening cysteine and the closing phenylalanine or tryptophan. Each record gives: clone size, J gene, CDR3 length, D gene, V gene, CDR3 DNA, CDR3 protein. D genes are given only for firm matches. Part of the rows lack a size; the others show once, few, many or a class for expanded clones.

NA | TRBJ1-1 | 12 | NA | TRBV30 | TGTGCCTGGAGTCCCTATAGAGCGGAAGCTTTCTTT | CAWSPYRAEAFF
few | TRBJ1-4 | 13 | NA | TRBV12-3/TRBV12-4 | TGTGCCAGCAGTTTCGGGCTTGATGAAAAACTGTTTTTT | CASSFGLDEKLFF
NA | TRBJ1-2 | 13 | NA | TRBV12-3/TRBV12-4 | TGTGCCAGCAGACGTGACAGTTCCTATGGCTACACCTTC | CASRRDSSYGYTF
NA | TRBJ2-7 | 15 | NA | TRBV12-3/TRBV12-4 | TGTGCCAGCAGCCGCGCCGGACACACGCGCTACGAGCAGTACTTC | CASSRAGHTRYEQYF
many | TRBJ2-5 | 12 | NA | TRBV12-3/TRBV12-4 | TGTGCCAGCAGCCCTTCGGTTGGGGCCCAGTACTTC | CASSPSVGAQYF
NA | TRBJ2-6 | 16 | TRBD2 | TRBV5-1 | TGCGCCAGCAGAGAGCGGGAGCTTTCTGGGGCCAACGTCCTGACTTTC | CASRERELSGANVLTF
few | TRBJ2-7 | 13 | NA | TRBV7-9 | TGTGCCAGCAGCGTTGGGAATTCCTACGAGCAGTACTTC | CASSVGNSYEQYF
few | TRBJ2-1 | 16 | TRBD2 | TRBV25-1 | TGTGCCAGCAGTACCTCCACTAGCGAGACCTACAATGAGCAGTTCTTC | CASSTSTSETYNEQFF
NA | TRBJ2-1 | 17 | NA | TRBV20-1 | TGCAGTGCCCGACAGGGAGGACGGCGGGAGTGGGGCAATGAGCAGTTCTTC | CSARQGGRREWGNEQFF
NA | TRBJ2-3 | 16 | NA | TRBV2 | TGTGCCAGCAGTGAAGCGGCCAGTCCTAGGGCAGATACGCAGTATTTT | CASSEAASPRADTQYF
NA | TRBJ1-2 | 16 | NA | TRBV11-2 | TGTGCCAGCAGCTTAGTCTCGGGGAGGGGAACCTATGGCTACACCTTC | CASSLVSGRGTYGYTF
NA | TRBJ2-7 | 13 | NA | TRBV12-3/TRBV12-4 | TGTGCCAGCACCCAAGGGGTGTTCGACGAGCAGTACTTC | CASTQGVFDEQYF
NA | TRBJ2-5 | 16 | TRBD2 | TRBV12-3/TRBV12-4 | TGTGCCAGCAGCTCCCTGGGACTAGCGACTCAAGAGACCCAGTACTTC | CASSSLGLATQETQYF
NA | TRBJ2-6 | 15 | NA | TRBV4-3 | TGCGCCAGCAGCCAAGAAAGGTTTGGGGCCAACGTCCTGACTTTC | CASSQERFGANVLTF
many | TRBJ2-7 | 16 | TRBD1 | TRBV27 | TGTGCCAGCAGTTTATCGCCCGGGACAGGGGCCTACGAGCAGTACTTC | CASSLSPGTGAYEQYF
NA | TRBJ2-7 | 14 | TRBD2 | TRBV27 | TGTGCCACCTCGGGACTAGCGGGAACCTACGAGCAGTACTTC | CATSGLAGTYEQYF
few | TRBJ2-1 | 16 | NA | TRBV4-2 | TGTGCCAGCAGCCAAGATATAGGGGGCTCCTACAATGAGCAGTTCTTC | CASSQDIGGSYNEQFF
NA | TRBJ1-5 | 13 | TRBD1 | TRBV29-1 | TGCAGCGTAGACCCAGGGGGGAATCAGCCCCAGCATTTT | CSVDPGGNQPQHF
many | TRBJ2-3 | 14 | NA | TRBV29-1 | TGCAGCGTTGAGTCCGGGGCTGGGGGAGATACGCAGTATTTT | CSVESGAGGDTQYF
NA | TRBJ1-5 | 12 | NA | TRBV12-3/TRBV12-4 | TGTGCCAGCGGAGCCTCCTATCGGCCCCAGCATTTT | CASGASYRPQHF
many | TRBJ2-7 | 15 | NA | TRBV20-1 | TGCAGTGCTAGAAGGTTCGGGTCAGATTCCTACGAGCAGTACTTC | CSARRFGSDSYEQYF
NA | TRBJ2-1 | 16 | NA | TRBV15 | TGTGCCACCAGCAGAGGGACAGAAAGCTCCTACAATGAGCAGTTCTTC | CATSRGTESSYNEQFF
few | TRBJ2-7 | 13 | NA | TRBV27 | TGTGCCAGCAGTTGGGCTCAATCCTACGAGCAGTACTTC | CASSWAQSYEQYF
many | TRBJ2-1 | 16 | TRBD1 | TRBV29-1 | TGCAGCGTTGAAGATCCGGGGACAGGGAATTACAATGAGCAGTTCTTC | CSVEDPGTGNYNEQFF
many | TRBJ1-2 | 17 | TRBD1 | TRBV4-2 | TGTGCCAGCAGCCAAGGGGACAGGGGGAGAGCTAACTATGGCTACACCTTC | CASSQGDRGRANYGYTF
few | TRBJ2-3 | 16 | TRBD2 | TRBV28 | TGTGCCAGCATTGATCCCGTAGCGGGAGGGCCGGATACGCAGTATTTT | CASIDPVAGGPDTQYF
NA | TRBJ2-3 | 19 | TRBD2 | TRBV28 | TGTGCCAGCTCATTCCCGGGACTAGCGGGAGGGCCCGGCACAGATACGCAGTATTTT | CASSFPGLAGGPGTDTQYF
NA | TRBJ2-7 | 10 | NA | TRBV27 | TGTGCCAGCGGCTATCTTGAGCAGTACTTC | CASGYLEQYF
few | TRBJ2-5 | 14 | NA | TRBV12-3/TRBV12-4 | TGTGCCAGCAGTTTACTGGGGAAGGCAGAGACCCAGTACTTC | CASSLLGKAETQYF
NA | TRBJ2-3 | 15 | NA | TRBV7-3 | TGTGCCAGCAGCTTAGGTGGGGTTTCGGCAGATACGCAGTATTTT | CASSLGGVSADTQYF
NA | TRBJ2-1 | 16 | NA | TRBV12-3/TRBV12-4 | TGTGCCAGCAGTTTAGCGAGGGGGGACTACGACAATGAGCAGTTCTTC | CASSLARGDYDNEQFF
many | TRBJ2-1 | 13 | TRBD2 | TRBV29-1 | TGCAGCGTTGACCGGGAGGCTTACAATGAGCAGTTCTTC | CSVDREAYNEQFF
few | TRBJ2-5 | 13 | NA | TRBV29-1 | TGCAGCGTTGACCCGATGTATCTCGAGACCCAGTACTTC | CSVDPMYLETQYF
many | TRBJ2-7 | 14 | NA | TRBV12-3/TRBV12-4 | TGTGCCAGCAGTCTCCGGGCCATGACCTACGAGCAGTACTTC | CASSLRAMTYEQYF
once | TRBJ2-7 | 15 | TRBD1 | TRBV7-9 | TGTGCCAGCAGCTTGGGTAGGGGGCAGGGCTACGAGCAGTACTTC | CASSLGRGQGYEQYF
NA | TRBJ2-7 | 14 | TRBD1 | TRBV28 | TGTGCCAGCAGTTTATTGGGACAGTTATACGAGCAGTACTTC | CASSLLGQLYEQYF
NA | TRBJ2-3 | 14 | NA | TRBV9 | TGTGCCAGCAGCCCGCGGGGAGTCCAAGATACGCAGTATTTT | CASSPRGVQDTQYF
NA | TRBJ1-1 | 13 | NA | TRBV12-3/TRBV12-4 | TGTGCCAGCAGTTACACAGGGACCCTTGAAGCTTTCTTT | CASSYTGTLEAFF
many | TRBJ2-1 | 12 | NA | TRBV11-1 | TGTGCCAGCAGTCCAACAGGGTGGGAGCAGTTCTTC | CASSPTGWEQFF
few | TRBJ2-5 | 8 | NA | TRBV28 | TGTGCCACCCAGACAGAGCCGTTC | CATQTEPF
many | TRBJ2-5 | 12 | NA | TRBV20-1 | TGCAGTGCTGGAGGGTCGCAAGAGACCCAGTACTTC | CSAGGSQETQYF
many | TRBJ2-1 | 17 | TRBD1 | TRBV27 | TGTGCCAGCAGTGTGACAGGGGGCCGTCGCTCCTACAATGAGCAGTTCTTC | CASSVTGGRRSYNEQFF
NA | TRBJ2-1 | 14 | TRBD2 | TRBV12-3/TRBV12-4 | TGTGCCAGCAATAATAGCGGGAGGGACAATGAGCAGTTCTTC | CASNNSGRDNEQFF
NA | TRBJ2-6 | 17 | TRBD2 | TRBV11-2 | TGTGCCAGCAGCTCGGGACTACCTAGCTCTGGGGCCAACGTCCTGACTTTC | CASSSGLPSSGANVLTF
few | TRBJ2-5 | 14 | NA | TRBV7-2 | TGTGCCAGCAGCCCCCGACAAGTCCAAGAGACCCAGTACTTC | CASSPRQVQETQYF
many | TRBJ2-3 | 15 | TRBD2 | TRBV20-1 | TGCAGAGCCTTAGACGGGACTAGCGGGAGTTCGACGCAGTATTTT | CRALDGTSGSSTQYF
NA | TRBJ2-7 | 14 | NA | TRBV12-3/TRBV12-4 | TGTGCCAGCAGTCCTTCAGGGGGGTGGCGCGAGCAGTACTTC | CASSPSGGWREQYF
many | TRBJ2-7 | 12 | NA | TRBV20-1 | TGCAGCCTCCGGAGGGCCACCTACGAGCAGTACTTC | CSLRRATYEQYF
NA | TRBJ2-5 | 13 | NA | TRBV12-3/TRBV12-4 | TGTGCCAGCAGCCAGGGGGGTAGCGAGACCCAGTACTTC | CASSQGGSETQYF
few | TRBJ2-1 | 15 | TRBD2 | TRBV24-1 | TGTGCCACCAGTGATCGACTAGCACCTCACAATGAGCAGTTCTTC | CATSDRLAPHNEQFF
NA | TRBJ2-2 | 15 | NA | TRBV12-3/TRBV12-4 | TGTGCCAGCACACAAAATGGACGGAACACCGGGGAGCTGTTTTTT | CASTQNGRNTGELFF